This TCR beta chain was recovered during a study of T cells after yellow fever vaccination. Overall study findings and caveats: Only a minor proportion of clonotypes was detected across both CD4 and CD8 compartments. Although the secondary response was weaker, it peaked faster, at day 5 versus 15.

The CDR3 contains 12 residues. V was trimmed by 5 bases and J by 2 bases, leaving 6 bases between them. CDR1 is LNHDA, CDR2 SQIVND, per germline (reference sequence). Ten or more counts support this clonotype. What it recognizes is unknown. TCRdb redid the calling of the 5' RACE reads with MiXCR, one entry per CDR3 protein. The sample yields some 250,000 distinct CDR3 sequences, roughly 4% seen once. The chain combines TRBV19 with TRBJ1-1; D gene unclear. Sequenced material: PBMCs, taken 15 days after the yellow fever booster vaccination. The receptor was derived from a man aged 18 to 35 who received the YFV17D yellow fever vaccine. The CDR3 sequence: CASSGYNTEAFF. CDR3 coding DNA: TGTGCCAGTAGTGGTTACAACACTGAAGCTTTCTTT. Full variable domain (missing parts from reference TRBV19 and TRBJ1-1): DGGITQSPKYLFRKEGQNVTLSCEQNLNHDAMYWYRQDPGQGLRLIYYSQIVNDFQKGDIAEGYSVSREKKESFPLTVTSAQKNPTAFYLCASSGYNTEAFFGQGTRLTVV.